A selection of T cell receptor beta chains follows, all from one sample in a study of cytomegalovirus exposure and HLA in healthy donors. Measured with immunoSEQ multiplex PCR; TCRdb has only the in-frame clones, and not every one. The top ten clones hold more than 3.5% of a sample with fewer than 90,000 clones, about 74% of them seen once. Source material: PBMCs. All receptors come from a man between 25 and 39 years old in good health and CMV-seronegative. Each CDR3 is given with its conserved first and last residue. A D gene is named only where the DNA matches it firmly. A row's size may be missing; if present it is once, few, many or a size class.

v_gene	d_gene	j_gene	abundance	CDR3aa	CDR3nt
TRBV20-1	.	TRBJ1-1	.	CSVHNTEAFF	TGCAGTGTACATAACACTGAAGCTTTCTTT
TRBV7-8	TRBD1	TRBJ1-2	.	CASSTRQGENGYTF	TGTGCCAGCAGTACTAGACAGGGGGAGAATGGCTACACCTTC
TRBV19	TRBD2	TRBJ2-1	.	CASSWGGDEQFF	TGTGCCAGTAGTTGGGGGGGGGATGAGCAGTTCTTC
TRBV5-1	TRBD1	TRBJ1-4	once	CASSSGTGVEKLFF	TGCGCCAGCAGCTCCGGGACAGGGGTAGAAAAACTGTTTTTT
TRBV11-2	TRBD2	TRBJ2-3	once	CASSLAGRESDTQYF	TGTGCCAGCAGCTTAGCGGGGCGGGAGTCGGATACGCAGTATTTT
TRBV6-5	.	TRBJ2-1	.	CASSYERIHGEQFF	TGTGCCAGCAGTTACGAAAGAATCCACGGTGAGCAGTTCTTC
TRBV19	.	TRBJ2-2	once	CASSRGSTGELFF	TGTGCCAGTAGTCGGGGAAGTACCGGGGAGCTGTTTTTT
TRBV5-4	TRBD2	TRBJ2-3	.	CASSLLAGNTDTQYF	TGTGCCAGCAGCTTGCTAGCGGGAAACACAGATACGCAGTATTTT
TRBV5-4	TRBD1	TRBJ2-5	.	CASSRQGAGETQYF	TGTGCCAGCAGCCGACAGGGGGCCGGGGAGACCCAGTACTTC
TRBV19	.	TRBJ1-3	.	CASWAGLGGNTIYF	TGTGCCAGTTGGGCGGGGTTAGGAGGAAACACCATATATTTT
TRBV19	.	TRBJ2-7	.	CASSPRLAGSYEQYF	TGTGCCAGTAGCCCCCGTTTGGCGGGCTCCTACGAGCAGTACTTC
TRBV6-5	TRBD2	TRBJ2-5	.	CASSYSGRVQETQYF	TGTGCCAGCAGTTACTCGGGGAGGGTCCAAGAGACCCAGTACTTC
TRBV27	TRBD1	TRBJ1-1	.	CASSFIQGAQGNTEAFF	TGTGCCAGCAGTTTTATACAGGGGGCGCAGGGGAACACTGAAGCTTTCTTT
TRBV10-1	.	TRBJ2-7	.	CASSEMGGSFNEQYF	TGCGCCAGCAGTGAGATGGGGGGTAGCTTCAACGAGCAGTACTTC
TRBV4-3	.	TRBJ1-3	.	CASSQELVRSAGSGNTIYF	TGCGCCAGCAGCCAAGAATTGGTGCGATCGGCGGGCTCTGGAAACACCATATATTTT
TRBV6-1	.	TRBJ2-6	.	CASSSGSGANVLTF	TGTGCCAGCAGCAGTGGCTCTGGGGCCAACGTCCTGACTTTC
TRBV6-5	.	TRBJ2-7	.	CASSIRDNYEQYF	TGTGCCAGCAGTATCCGGGACAACTACGAGCAGTACTTC
TRBV11-2	.	TRBJ2-7	.	CASSLDLPGPYEQYF	TGTGCCAGCAGCTTAGATCTGCCGGGTCCCTACGAGCAGTACTTC
TRBV10-2	.	TRBJ2-1	.	CASSRDRSSYNEQFF	TGCGCCAGCAGTCGCGACAGAAGCTCCTACAATGAGCAGTTCTTC
TRBV28	.	TRBJ1-2	.	CASSPPGDYGYTF	TGTGCCAGCAGTCCGCCGGGGGACTATGGCTACACCTTC
TRBV7-2	.	TRBJ1-2	.	CASSLVEGVGRGYTF	TGTGCCAGCAGCTTAGTAGAGGGGGTCGGGCGTGGCTACACCTTC
TRBV30	.	TRBJ1-1	few	CAWSPITEGLGAFF	TGTGCCTGGAGTCCGATTACGGAGGGCCTCGGAGCTTTCTTT
TRBV5-5	.	TRBJ2-7	.	CASSRDTAYEQYF	TGTGCCAGCAGCCGGGACACCGCCTACGAGCAGTACTTC
TRBV5-4	.	TRBJ2-5	.	CASSLRRGESSAQYF	TGTGCCAGCAGCTTACGCAGGGGTGAAAGTTCGGCCCAGTACTTC
TRBV19	TRBD1	TRBJ1-4	.	CASSTWTGLREKLFF	TGTGCCAGTAGTACTTGGACAGGGCTTCGTGAAAAACTGTTTTTT
TRBV2	.	TRBJ2-1	.	CASSENGGADSYNEQFF	TGTGCCAGCAGTGAAAACGGCGGGGCTGACTCCTACAATGAGCAGTTCTTC